Presented here are 19 T cell receptor beta chains from one specimen sequenced in a study of blood T cell repertoires in COVID-19. Using immunoSEQ multiplex PCR, the repertoire was profiled, and TCRdb retains in-frame clones only, with some absent. The table lists under 200,000 clones, under 85% of them singletons, with 2.5% to 3% in the top ten. The sample comprised peripheral blood. The receptor set was obtained from a man aged 70-80 years with acute or convalescent COVID-19.

The chain couples TRBV19 to TRBJ2-2; D perhaps matches TRBD1 (6 bases). The length of the CDR3 is 16 residues. Germline V CDR1 and CDR2: LNHDA, SQIVND (reference sequence). Trimming cost V 7 bases and J 3 bases, with 18 bases left between them. The CDR3 reads CASMVFAGAYTGELFF. DNA for the CDR3: TGTGCCAGTATGGTCTTCGCAGGGGCCTACACCGGGGAGCTGTTTTTT. Using reference TRBV19 and TRBJ2-2 for the parts outside the CDR3, the full variable domain is DGGITQSPKYLFRKEGQNVTLSCEQNLNHDAMYWYRQDPGQGLRLIYYSQIVNDFQKGDIAEGYSVSREKKESFPLTVTSAQKNPTAFYLCASMVFAGAYTGELFFGEGSRLTVL.

The chain has TRBV19 and TRBJ1-5; a weak D match, TRBD1 (6 bases). The CDR3 spans 13 residues. Trimming removed 4 bases at V and 6 bases at J, with 10 bases between. The germline gives CDR1 LNHDA, CDR2 SQIVND (reference sequence). CDR3: CASSRGLGQPQHF. In nucleotides, the CDR3 is TGTGCCAGTAGTAGGGGGCTCGGTCAGCCCCAGCATTTT.

The chain links TRBV6-4 to TRBJ2-2; D is possibly TRBD1 (6 bases). The CDR3 spans 18 residues. Germline V lookup: CDR1 MRHNA, CDR2 SNTAGT. V was cut by 2 bases and J by 4 bases, with 20 bases left in between. As DNA, the CDR3 is TGTGCCAGCAGTGACCGAAGTGGGCCGGGACATTTCACCGGGGAGCTGTTTTTT. This translates into CASSDRSGPGHFTGELFF.

The chain couples TRBV19 to TRBJ2-7; no reliable D call. Germline CDR1 reads LNHDA; CDR2 reads SQIVND (reference sequence). This CDR3 region has 14 residues. V was clipped by 8 bases and J by 0 bases, with 14 bases between them. CDR3: CASQSPQVSYEQYF. CDR3 sequence (DNA): TGTGCCAGTCAATCGCCCCAGGTCTCCTACGAGCAGTACTTC.

The chain has TRBV5-1 and TRBJ1-1; a possible D gene is TRBD1 (6 bases). Germline CDR1 is SGHRS and CDR2 is YFSETQ. V was pared by 4 bases and J by 1 base, with 17 bases between. The CDR3 has 16 amino acids. The CDR3 here is CASSRSGVGGNTEAFF. Written as DNA, the CDR3 is TGCGCCAGCAGCCGCTCAGGGGTTGGGGGGAACACTGAAGCTTTCTTT.

The chain recombines TRBV28 with TRBJ1-5, with 7 positions matching TRBD1. CDR3 length equals 14 residues. Germline V gene data show CDR1 as MDHEN and CDR2 as SYDVKM. V shed 3 bases, J shed 5 bases, and the junction held 4 bases outside the gene matches. CDR3 DNA sequence: TGTGCCAGCAGTTTGGGACAGATACATCAGCCCCAGCATTTT. It translates to CASSLGQIHQPQHF. Together with reference TRBV28 and TRBJ1-5, the CDR3 gives the full variable domain: DVKVTQSSRYLVKRTGEKVFLECVQDMDHENMFWYRQDPGLGLRLIYFSYDVKMKEKGDIPEGYSVSREKKERFSLILESASTNQTSMYLCASSLGQIHQPQHFGDGTRLSIL.

This chain connects TRBV12-5 to TRBJ2-3; 7 nucleotides line up with TRBD1. Trimming took 3 bases from V and 3 from J; bases not matched to a gene: 3. The CDR3 is 14 residues long. The germline V gene encodes CDR1 LGHNT and CDR2 FRNRAP. CDR3 in amino acids: CASGLRGRTDTQYF. In DNA form, the CDR3 reads TGTGCTAGTGGTTTAAGGGGGCGGACAGATACGCAGTATTTT. The full variable domain, completed using reference TRBV12-5 and TRBJ2-3, is DARVTQTPRHKVTEMGQEVTMRCQPILGHNTVFWYRQTMMQGLELLAYFRNRAPLDDSGMPKDRFSAEMPDATLATLKIQPSEPRDSAVYFCASGLRGRTDTQYFGPGTRLTVL.

This chain links TRBV29-1 with TRBJ1-2; TRBD1 matches 9 bases. Unmatched junction bases numbered 7, after V lost 4 bases and J lost 7 bases. Germline lookup yields CDR1 SQVTM and CDR2 ANQGSEA. The CDR3 consists of 13 residues. The CDR3 nucleotides are TGCAGCGTTGGCGAACAGGGGGCGGCTGGCTACACCTTC. This encodes CSVGEQGAAGYTF.

This chain links TRBV29-1 with TRBJ1-5; tentatively, D is TRBD1 (5 bases). V was pared by 8 bases and J by 5 bases, with 19 bases between. The CDR3 extends over 14 amino acids. Germline CDR1 SQVTM, CDR2 ANQGSEA. The CDR3 nucleotides are TGCAGCTTCACGTCGGGACTTCTGGATCAGCCCCAGCATTTT. Amino acid sequence: CSFTSGLLDQPQHF.

V gene TRBV5-4 combines with J gene TRBJ2-2; 12 nucleotides align to TRBD1. CDR3 size: 15 residues. CDR1 is SGHNT and CDR2 is YYREEE in the germline V gene (reference sequence). With V trimmed by 6 bases and J by 6 bases, 6 bases remained unmatched. The CDR3 sequence: CASKGDRGLPGELFF. The CDR3 DNA follows: TGTGCCAGCAAGGGGGACAGGGGGCTTCCCGGGGAGCTGTTTTTT.

The rearrangement uses TRBV3-1 (or the pseudogene TRBV3-2) and TRBJ2-1; possible D gene TRBD1, 6 bases. The V gene's germline CDR1 is LGHDT and CDR2 YNNKEL (reference sequence). The CDR3 extends over 14 amino acids. The V end lost 6 bases, the J end lost 3 bases, and 12 bases lay between the germline ends. CDR3 region: CASRLGQFYNEQFF. CDR3 nucleotides: TGTGCCAGCAGGCTCGGACAGTTCTACAATGAGCAGTTCTTC.

To note about this clone: Different DNA sequences within this sample yield the same CDR3. The V and J genes are TRBV12-3 or TRBV12-4 and TRBJ1-5, with D possibly TRBD1 on 5 matching bases. V gave up 5 bases and J gave up 2 bases, with 7 bases separating them. The CDR3 is 13 residues long. CDR3 nucleotide sequence: TGTGCCAGCAGTGGGGGGGGCAATCAGCCCCAGCATTTT. The encoded protein is CASSGGGNQPQHF.

The rearrangement joins TRBV24-1 to TRBJ1-2; D is uncertain. The germline gives CDR1 KGHDR, CDR2 SFDVKD. Trimming took 1 base from V and 8 from J, leaving 10 bases between them. This CDR3 comprises 13 residues. The CDR3 sequence: CATSDFGGSGYTF. The CDR3 DNA follows: TGTGCCACCAGTGATTTTGGAGGGAGCGGCTACACCTTC.

This clone was detected a few times. The rearrangement links TRBV18 to TRBJ2-3; 10 positions match TRBD1. V dropped 3 bases and J dropped 1; count of bases not matched to a gene: 7. The CDR3 consists of 17 residues. Germline CDR1 is KGHSH and CDR2 is LQKENI. DNA of the CDR3: TGTGCCAGCTCACCGCTCCTGGGGACAGGGGGCACAGATACGCAGTATTTT. Amino acid sequence: CASSPLLGTGGTDTQYF.

The CDR3 loop reads CASSGFGAGDQTYNEQFF. As DNA, the CDR3 is TGCGCCAGCAGTGGTTTCGGGGCGGGGGACCAAACCTACAATGAGCAGTTCTTC. The chain carries TRBV10-2 and TRBJ2-1; 7 bases match TRBD2. The CDR3 covers 18 residues. Germline CDR1 is WSHSY and CDR2 is SAAADI. V gave up 4 bases and J gave up 2 bases; unmatched junction bases: 14.

J is TRBJ2-7 and V is TRBV12-3 or TRBV12-4, with no clear D. Trimming shortened V by 2 bases and J by 5 bases, and 7 bases separated the two germline ends. The CDR3 loop spans 12 amino acids. DNA for the CDR3: TGTGCCAGCAGTTTAATGTGGCACGAGCAGTACTTC. Translated: CASSLMWHEQYF.

The chain carries TRBV2 and TRBJ1-4; D not resolved. The germline gives CDR1 SNHLY, CDR2 FYNNEI. V lost 7 bases and J lost 10, with 7 bases in between. This CDR3 contains 10 residues. This chain's CDR3 is CASMGGKLFF. Here the CDR3 DNA reads TGTGCCAGCATGGGAGGAAAACTGTTTTTT.

V gene TRBV9 combines with J gene TRBJ2-3; 7 positions match TRBD2. With V trimmed by 3 bases and J by 0 bases, 1 base remained unmatched. CDR3 size: 14 residues. Germline CDR1 reads SGDLS; CDR2 reads YYNGEE. The CDR3 DNA follows: TGTGCCAGCAGCGGACTAGCCAGCACAGATACGCAGTATTTT. Protein product: CASSGLASTDTQYF.

Points on this clone: The junction does not match germline at one end; this may be a read error. Other DNA sequences in the same sample also yield this CDR3. The chain uses TRBV19 and TRBJ2-7; D perhaps matches TRBD1 (6 bases). The length of the CDR3 is 12 residues. CDR1 and CDR2 from the germline V gene are LNHDA and SQIVND (reference sequence). CDR3 in amino acids: CASSLAFTGPWF. Here the CDR3 DNA reads TGTGCCAGTAGCCTCGCATTTACAGGGCCATGGTTC.